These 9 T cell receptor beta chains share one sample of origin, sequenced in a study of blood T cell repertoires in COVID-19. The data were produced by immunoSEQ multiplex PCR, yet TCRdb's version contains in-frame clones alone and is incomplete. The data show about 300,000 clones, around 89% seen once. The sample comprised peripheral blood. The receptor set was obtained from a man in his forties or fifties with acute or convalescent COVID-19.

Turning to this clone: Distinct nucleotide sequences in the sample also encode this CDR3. In DNA, the CDR3 is TGTGCTAGTGGTTTAGGGGTCCGAAACACTGAAGCTTTCTTT. Its translation: CASGLGVRNTEAFF. This sequence joins TRBV12-5 and TRBJ1-1, with D maybe TRBD1 (5 bases). Trimming took off 3 bases at V and 2 bases at J, with 10 bases between the two ends. Germline CDR1 is LGHNT and CDR2 is FRNRAP. The CDR3 runs 14 residues.

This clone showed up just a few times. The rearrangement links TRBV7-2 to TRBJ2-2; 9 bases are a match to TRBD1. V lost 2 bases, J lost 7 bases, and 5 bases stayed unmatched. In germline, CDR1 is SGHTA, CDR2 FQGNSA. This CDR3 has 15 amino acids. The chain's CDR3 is CASSLHRGLSGELFF. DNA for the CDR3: TGTGCCAGCAGCTTACACAGGGGGCTTAGCGGGGAGCTGTTTTTT.

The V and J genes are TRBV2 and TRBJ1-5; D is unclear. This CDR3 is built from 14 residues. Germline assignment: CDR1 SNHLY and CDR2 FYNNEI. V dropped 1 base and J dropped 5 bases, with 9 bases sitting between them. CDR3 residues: CASSEVGGYQPQHF. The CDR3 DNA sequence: TGTGCCAGCAGTGAAGTAGGAGGTTATCAGCCCCAGCATTTT.

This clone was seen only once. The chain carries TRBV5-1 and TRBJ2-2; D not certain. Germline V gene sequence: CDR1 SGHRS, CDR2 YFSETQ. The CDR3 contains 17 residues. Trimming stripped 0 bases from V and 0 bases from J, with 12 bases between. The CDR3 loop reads CASSLVQAATNTGELFF. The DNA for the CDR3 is TGCGCCAGCAGCTTGGTTCAGGCAGCCACGAACACCGGGGAGCTGTTTTTT.

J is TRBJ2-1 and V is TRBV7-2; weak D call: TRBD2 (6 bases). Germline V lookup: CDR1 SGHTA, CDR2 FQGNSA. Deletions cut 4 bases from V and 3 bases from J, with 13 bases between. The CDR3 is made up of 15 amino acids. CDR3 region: CASSSPPGVYNEQFF. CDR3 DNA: TGTGCCAGCAGCTCCCCCCCGGGAGTCTACAATGAGCAGTTCTTC. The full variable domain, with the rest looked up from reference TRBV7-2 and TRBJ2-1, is GAGVSQSPSNKVTEKGKDVELRCDPISGHTALYWYRQSLGQGLEFLIYFQGNSAPDKSGLPSDRFSAERTGGSVSTLTIQRTQQEDSAVYLCASSSPPGVYNEQFFGPGTRLTVL.

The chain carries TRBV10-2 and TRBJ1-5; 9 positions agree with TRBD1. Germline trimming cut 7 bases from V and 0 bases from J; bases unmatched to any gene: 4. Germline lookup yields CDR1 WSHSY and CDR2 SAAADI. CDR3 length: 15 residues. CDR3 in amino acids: CASMDRGYSNQPQHF. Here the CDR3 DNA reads TGCGCCAGCATGGACAGGGGCTATAGCAATCAGCCCCAGCATTTT.

CDR3: CASRQAEAYEQYF. In nucleotides, the CDR3 is TGTGCCAGCCGACAGGCCGAAGCCTACGAGCAGTACTTC. This rearrangement joins TRBV6-5 to TRBJ2-7; D might be TRBD1 (6 bases). The CDR3 extends over 13 amino acids. Germline V gives CDR1 MNHEY, CDR2 SVGAGI. V dropped 8 bases and J dropped 2 bases, with 13 bases sitting between them.

The CDR3 here is CASSSLRNTGELFF. The CDR3 DNA is TGCGCCAGCAGCTCCCTCCGGAACACCGGGGAGCTGTTTTTT. This rearrangement joins TRBV5-1 to TRBJ2-2; D ambiguous. The CDR3 loop spans 14 amino acids. V was clipped by 3 bases and J by 1 base, with 7 bases between them. Germline V lookup: CDR1 SGHRS, CDR2 YFSETQ.

The CDR3 coding sequence is TGTGCCAGCAGCCCGACTAGCGGGGGGGCGCACAATGAGCAGTTCTTC. Translation: CASSPTSGGAHNEQFF. J is TRBJ2-1 and V is TRBV7-2; 14 bases match TRBD2. V shed 5 bases, J shed 5 bases, and the junction held 5 bases outside the gene matches. This CDR3 comprises 16 residues. Germline loops: CDR1 SGHTA, CDR2 FQGNSA.